This is a list of T cell receptor beta chains from one sample in a study of blood T cell repertoires in COVID-19. TCRdb keeps only in-frame clones here, not all; method: immunoSEQ multiplex PCR. The table shows approximately 100,000 clones, with roughly 85% occurring only once. The sequencing input was peripheral blood. All receptors derive from a man older than 75 with acute or convalescent COVID-19. CDR3s include the opening cysteine and the closing phenylalanine or tryptophan. Each record gives: clone size, D gene, V gene, J gene, CDR3 DNA, CDR3 protein. A D gene is named only where the DNA matches it firmly. The size entry is marked missing in some rows and otherwise reads once, few, many or a size class.

NA	NA	TRBV4-3	TRBJ1-4	TGCGCCAGCAGCCAGGGGATCGGTGGGGCAGGGCGTAATGAAAAACTGTTTTTT	CASSQGIGGAGRNEKLFF
NA	NA	TRBV3-1/TRBV3-2	TRBJ2-5	TGTGCCAGCAGCCAAGATTGGTGGGACACGGGGCGTGACCAGTACTTC	CASSQDWWDTGRDQYF
NA	TRBD1	TRBV5-4	TRBJ1-5	TGTGCCAGCAGCTTGGACAGGGGGGACCAGCCCCAGCATTTT	CASSLDRGDQPQHF
once	TRBD2	TRBV24-1	TRBJ2-1	TGTGCCACCAGTGATCCGGGACTCGCGGGAGTCTCCTACAATGAGCAGTTCTTC	CATSDPGLAGVSYNEQFF
few	NA	TRBV7-2	TRBJ2-2	TGTGCCGAAGGCTCAGGGGGAGGGAACACCGGGGAGCTGTTTTTT	CAEGSGGGNTGELFF
NA	NA	TRBV30	TRBJ1-2	TGTGCCTGGAGTGTGGCGGGGCATGGCTACACCTTC	CAWSVAGHGYTF
NA	TRBD2	TRBV27	TRBJ2-1	TGTGCCAGCAGTTACCGCCGCGGCGGGAGACCATACAATGAGCAGTTCTTC	CASSYRRGGRPYNEQFF
NA	TRBD1	TRBV6-5	TRBJ1-2	TGTGCCAGCAGTCGACAGGGATCGGGCTACACCTTC	CASSRQGSGYTF
NA	NA	TRBV27	TRBJ2-3	TGTGCCAGCAGTTGGTTCAGGGGAGGGAGCACAGATACGCAGTATTTT	CASSWFRGGSTDTQYF
NA	TRBD1	TRBV18	TRBJ1-1	TGTGCCAGCTCACCAACAGACAGGGACACTGAAGCTTTCTTT	CASSPTDRDTEAFF
NA	TRBD2	TRBV6-5	TRBJ2-1	TGTGCCAGCAGTTACTCGATCCCTAGCGGGAAAGTTGAGCAGTTCTTC	CASSYSIPSGKVEQFF
NA	NA	TRBV7-3	TRBJ2-5	TGTGCCAGCAGCCTGGGCAGTCAAGAGACCCAGTACTTC	CASSLGSQETQYF
NA	NA	TRBV12-3/TRBV12-4	TRBJ1-5	TGTGCCAGCAGCTATAGCAATCAGCCCCAGCATTTT	CASSYSNQPQHF
few	TRBD1	TRBV6-5	TRBJ1-3	TGTGCCAGCAGTCGAGGGACAGCCGGAAACACCATATATTTT	CASSRGTAGNTIYF
NA	NA	TRBV5-4	TRBJ1-2	TGTGCCAGCAGCTTGGTTGGACAGAACTATGGCTACACCTTC	CASSLVGQNYGYTF
NA	NA	TRBV11-2	TRBJ2-7	TGTGCCAGCAGCTTACCATCGCACCGGGACAAACCCTACGAGCAGTACTTC	CASSLPSHRDKPYEQYF
NA	NA	TRBV7-2	TRBJ2-7	TGTGCCAGCAGCTTAGCGCAGCTTGACGGGGGCGAGCAGTACTTC	CASSLAQLDGGEQYF